This T cell receptor beta chain came from a study of post-analysis software for immune sequencing data. Study results and limitations: By F measure, samples from a shared preparation batch strongly co-clustered. The study found TRBV5-6, TRBV5-1 and TRBV20-1 among about five TRBV segments more frequent in patients than controls.

There are a few counts of this clonotype. The antigen is unknown. The ends were cut back, 4 bases at V and 5 bases at J, with 10 bases in the middle. The CDR3 length is 13 residues. The germline CDR1 and CDR2 sequences are ENHRY and SYGVKD. Carried by the TCR beta cDNA libraries were unique molecular identifiers. Researchers reported 400,000 to 550,000 cDNA molecules coming from approximately 1 to 10 million T cells. One entry per CDR3 protein results from TCRdb running MiXCR on the PCR reads. The repertoire consists of 650,000 to 850,000 distinct CDR3 sequences, with about 45% occurring once and the leading ten covering roughly 4.4%.

This clonotype was obtained from a girl aged 10 to 17 with multiple sclerosis. The material sequenced was blood. The chain joins TRBV10-3 to TRBJ2-3, with D maybe TRBD1 (5 bases). CDR3 sequence reads: CAISVSGRDTQYF. The CDR3 DNA reads as TGTGCCATCAGTGTTTCAGGGCGAGATACGCAGTATTTT.